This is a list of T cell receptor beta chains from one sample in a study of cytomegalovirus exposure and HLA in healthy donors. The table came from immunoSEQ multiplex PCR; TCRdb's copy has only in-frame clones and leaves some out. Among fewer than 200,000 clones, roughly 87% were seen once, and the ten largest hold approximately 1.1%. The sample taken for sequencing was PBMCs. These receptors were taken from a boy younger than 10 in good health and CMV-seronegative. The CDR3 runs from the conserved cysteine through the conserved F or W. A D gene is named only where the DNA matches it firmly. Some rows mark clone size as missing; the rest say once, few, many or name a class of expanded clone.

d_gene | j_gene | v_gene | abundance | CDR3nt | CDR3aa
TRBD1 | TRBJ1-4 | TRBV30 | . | TGTGCCTGGAGGTCGGGGACAGGAGTTGAAAAACTGTTTTTT | CAWRSGTGVEKLFF
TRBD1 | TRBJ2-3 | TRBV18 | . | TGTGCCAGCTCACCTCGGCGAAAACAGGGGCCCGCTAGCACAGATACGCAGTATTTT | CASSPRRKQGPASTDTQYF
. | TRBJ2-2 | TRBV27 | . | TGTGCCAGCAGTCAAGGGAGCTACACCGGGGAGCTGTTTTTT | CASSQGSYTGELFF
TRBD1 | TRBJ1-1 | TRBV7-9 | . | TGTGCCAGCAGCATCGACAGGGGGTCCAACATGAACACTGAAGCTTTCTTT | CASSIDRGSNMNTEAFF
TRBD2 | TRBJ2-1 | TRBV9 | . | TGTGCCAGCAGCGGGGGGGGAGGCAATGAGCAGTTCTTC | CASSGGGGNEQFF
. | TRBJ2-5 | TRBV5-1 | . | TGCGCCAGCAGCTTGGTACGAGCGGGCCAAGAGACCCAGTACTTC | CASSLVRAGQETQYF
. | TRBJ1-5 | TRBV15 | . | TGTGCCACCAGCAGAGAGGGCAGGGGCAATCAGCCCCAGCATTTT | CATSREGRGNQPQHF
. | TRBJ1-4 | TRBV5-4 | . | TGTGCCAGCAGCTGGGGGGGCTCGCAGGGTAATGAAAAACTGTTTTTT | CASSWGGSQGNEKLFF
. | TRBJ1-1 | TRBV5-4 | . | TGTGCCAGCAGCCGAATCCAGGGTAACACTGAAGCTTTCTTT | CASSRIQGNTEAFF
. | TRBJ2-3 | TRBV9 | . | TGTGCCAGCAGCGCACAGGGATACCGGACAGATACGCAGTATTTT | CASSAQGYRTDTQYF
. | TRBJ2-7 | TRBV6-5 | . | TGTGCCAGCAGTTACCCAGGGTCACAGTACTTC | CASSYPGSQYF
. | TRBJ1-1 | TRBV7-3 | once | TGTGCCAGCAGCCCCCCCGGGGGGCGGGCTGAAGCTTTCTTT | CASSPPGGRAEAFF
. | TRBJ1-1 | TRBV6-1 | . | TGTGCCAGCAGGGAAAGCCTAATGAACACTGAAGCTTTCTTT | CASRESLMNTEAFF
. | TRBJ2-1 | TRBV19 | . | TGTGCCAGTAGTGCCACAGGGAACTCCTACAATGAGCAGTTCTTC | CASSATGNSYNEQFF
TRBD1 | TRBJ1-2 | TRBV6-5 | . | TGTGCCAGCTCAACAGGGGGCATCTGGGGCTACACCTTC | CASSTGGIWGYTF
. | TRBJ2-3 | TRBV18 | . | TGTGCCAGCTCACCGGAGGTCACAGATACGCAGTATTTT | CASSPEVTDTQYF
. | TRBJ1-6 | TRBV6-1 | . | TGTGCCAGCAGTGACCTGGCCAGGGCATTAAATTCACCCCTCCACTTT | CASSDLARALNSPLHF
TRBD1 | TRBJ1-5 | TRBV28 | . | TGTGCCAGCAGGTCGGGACAGGGTCTCAATCAGCCCCAGCATTTT | CASRSGQGLNQPQHF
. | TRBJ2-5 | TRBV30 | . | TGTGCCTGGAGTGCGCCCTCGGGTCGAGAGACCCAGTACTTC | CAWSAPSGRETQYF
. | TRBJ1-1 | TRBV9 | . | TGTGCCAGCAGCGTAGGAGTCGGGGTGGGGTATAACACTGAAGCTTTCTTT | CASSVGVGVGYNTEAFF
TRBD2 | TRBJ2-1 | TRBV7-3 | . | TGTGCCAGCAGCAACAGGGCGGGGGGCCACAATGAGCAGTTCTTC | CASSNRAGGHNEQFF
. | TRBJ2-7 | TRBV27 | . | TGTGCCAGCAGTTTGTCCCCCGTTGTCGAGCAGTACTTC | CASSLSPVVEQYF
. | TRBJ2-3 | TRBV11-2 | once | TGTGCCAGCAGCCAACCAAGGGACAAGGGGAGCACAGATACGCAGTATTTT | CASSQPRDKGSTDTQYF
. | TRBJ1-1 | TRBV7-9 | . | TGTGCCAGCAGCCCGGACAGAGAGGACACTGAAGCTTTCTTT | CASSPDREDTEAFF
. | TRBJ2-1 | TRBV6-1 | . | TGTGCCAGCAGTGTTAGCGGCAATGAGCAGTTCTTC | CASSVSGNEQFF
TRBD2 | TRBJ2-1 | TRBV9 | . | TGTGCCAGCAGTGGACTAGCGGTACCCTACAATGAGCAGTTCTTC | CASSGLAVPYNEQFF
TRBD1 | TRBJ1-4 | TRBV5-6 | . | TGTGCCAGCAGCCCAAAACGGACAGGGTATAACGAAAAACTGTTTTTT | CASSPKRTGYNEKLFF
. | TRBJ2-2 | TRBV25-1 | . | TGTGCCAGCAGTGAGCTAAATAGCGGGCTGTTTTTT | CASSELNSGLFF
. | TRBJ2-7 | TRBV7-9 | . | TGTTCCAGCAGCTTAGATTGGAGCTCCTACGAGCAGTACTTC | CSSSLDWSSYEQYF
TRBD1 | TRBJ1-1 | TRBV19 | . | TGTGCCAGTAGTATTACAGGGGAAATCGCTGAAGCTTTCTTT | CASSITGEIAEAFF
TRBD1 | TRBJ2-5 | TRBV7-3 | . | TGTGCCAGCAGCGTCACAGGGGGCCACGAGACCCAGTACTTC | CASSVTGGHETQYF